This T cell receptor (beta chain) was recorded in a study of neoadjuvant anti-PD-1 for oral cavity cancer. Germline V gene lookup returns CDR1 SGHDT and CDR2 YYEEEE. The V end lost 0 bases, the J end lost 1 base, and 4 bases lay between the germline ends. This CDR3 has 13 residues. This clone was picked up a small number of times. Using immunoSEQ multiplex PCR, the repertoire was profiled, and TCRdb retains in-frame clones only, with some absent. The sample has about 13,000 clones, approximately 80% seen once. The chain links TRBV5-6 to TRBJ1-1; unclear D gene. Sequenced here: PBMCs, sampled before nivolumab (anti-PD-1) treatment. The receptor's source is a person between 40 and 79 years old with oral cavity squamous cell carcinoma. CDR3 DNA sequence: TGTGCCAGCAGCTTGGGCGGGAACACTGAAGCTTTCTTT. Its translation is CASSLGGNTEAFF.